Each of the 22 T cell receptor beta chains below was sequenced from the same sample in a study of blood T cell repertoires in COVID-19. The protocol was immunoSEQ multiplex PCR, while the TCRdb copy is restricted to in-frame clones and leaves out a portion. The sample includes about 310,000 clones, 85% of them seen just once. Specimen: PBMCs or T cells enriched from blood (not recorded which). These receptors were taken from a woman aged 30 to 39 who had been exposed to COVID-19.

The chain joins TRBV19 to TRBJ2-2, with D possibly matching TRBD1 (6 bases). Germline V gene data show CDR1 as LNHDA and CDR2 as SQIVND (reference sequence). The CDR3 is made up of 14 amino acids. Trimming cost V 4 bases and J 3 bases, with 9 bases left between them. The CDR3 DNA reads as TGTGCCAGTAGTACAACAGGGTACACCGGGGAGCTGTTTTTT. This encodes CASSTTGYTGELFF.

The chain combines TRBV6-7 with TRBJ2-1; 9 positions agree with TRBD2. TRBV6-7 is recorded as an ORF, its role being uncertain. The junction had 19 bases not matched to a gene; V was cut back by 2 bases and J by 5 bases. This CDR3 spans 20 amino acids. The CDR3 region has the DNA TGTGCCAGCAGTTACAAGGTCGGGCGGGAGGGCCCTAGACTCAACAATGAGCAGTTCTTC. Protein product: CASSYKVGREGPRLNNEQFF.

V is TRBV7-3 and J is TRBJ2-2; TRBD1 is a possible D gene (5 bases). The CDR3 loop spans 15 amino acids. Germline V lookup: CDR1 SGHTA, CDR2 FQGTGA. Trimming removed 5 bases at V and 5 bases at J, with 15 bases between. The CDR3 sequence: CASSQYQGETGELFF. The CDR3 nucleotides are TGTGCCAGCAGCCAATATCAAGGGGAAACCGGGGAGCTGTTTTTT.

The chain employs TRBV5-1 and TRBJ2-7; 11 nucleotides line up with TRBD2. This CDR3 is 15 amino acids long. Germline CDR1 is SGHRS and CDR2 is YFSETQ. V lost 4 bases and J lost 3; bases outside the gene matches: 6. Here the CDR3 reads CASSEGTSGIYEQYF. The CDR3 bases are TGCGCCAGCAGCGAGGGGACTAGCGGTATCTACGAGCAGTACTTC.

This chain links TRBV28 with TRBJ2-7; 7 bases agree with TRBD2. The junction had 3 bases not matched to a gene; V was cut back by 2 bases and J by 2 bases. Germline assignment: CDR1 MDHEN and CDR2 SYDVKM. The CDR3 sequence is 14 residues long. CDR3 coding DNA: TGTGCCAGCAGTTTACTAGCGGTTACCTACGAGCAGTACTTC. Translated: CASSLLAVTYEQYF.

V is TRBV19 and J is TRBJ1-6; a possible D gene is TRBD1 (6 bases). CDR1 is LNHDA, CDR2 SQIVND, per germline (reference sequence). Trimming took off 5 bases at V and 7 bases at J, with 9 bases between the two ends. The CDR3 sequence is 13 residues long. In nucleotides, the CDR3 is TGTGCCAGTAGTGTTGGACAGAATTCACCCCTCCACTTT. It codes for CASSVGQNSPLHF.

The genes are TRBV4-1 and TRBJ1-6; D is possibly TRBD1 (5 bases). The CDR3 is 16 amino acids. Germline CDR1 is MGHRA and CDR2 is YSYEKL. V was clipped by 0 bases and J by 10 bases, with 16 bases between them. This CDR3 reads CASSQELADRGSPLHF. In DNA form, the CDR3 reads TGCGCCAGCAGCCAAGAGTTAGCCGACAGAGGATCACCCCTCCACTTT.

CDR3 DNA sequence: TGTGCCAGCAGTGGACTAGCGGGAGGGTATAATGAGCAGTTCTTC. Translated, it gives CASSGLAGGYNEQFF. The J gene is TRBJ2-1, the V gene TRBV25-1, with 14 positions matching TRBD2. After removal of 4 bases from V and 7 bases from J, the junction contained 3 bases not matched to a gene. The CDR3 has 15 amino acids. Germline V gives CDR1 MGHDK, CDR2 SYGVNS. Using reference TRBV25-1 and TRBJ2-1 for the parts outside the CDR3, the full variable domain is EADIYQTPRYLVIGTGKKITLECSQTMGHDKMYWYQQDPGMELHLIHYSYGVNSTEKGDLSSESTVSRIRTEHFPLTLESARPSHTSQYLCASSGLAGGYNEQFFGPGTRLTVL.

On this clone itself: Other DNA sequences within the sample encode an identical CDR3. The CDR3 nucleotides are TGTGCCAGCCGCCAGGTCTACGAGCAGTACTTC. Protein sequence: CASRQVYEQYF. The J gene is TRBJ2-7, the V gene TRBV2; D is ambiguous. Trimming removed 8 bases from V and 3 bases from J, with 8 bases in between. From germline, CDR1 is SNHLY and CDR2 FYNNEI. The length of the CDR3 is 11 residues.

The chain uses TRBV2 and TRBJ2-5; 11 positions agree with TRBD2. Germline V gives CDR1 SNHLY, CDR2 FYNNEI. CDR3 length: 16 amino acids. J lost 5 bases, V lost 6 bases, and 11 bases had no gene match. The CDR3 reads CASRLGLAVMVETQYF. CDR3 nucleotides: TGTGCCAGCAGACTGGGACTAGCGGTCATGGTGGAGACCCAGTACTTC.

This clone showed up just a few times. The rearrangement links TRBV29-1 to TRBJ1-5; 8 bases align to TRBD1. Trimming took 7 bases from V and 7 from J; bases not matched to a gene: 9. Germline lookup yields CDR1 SQVTM and CDR2 ANQGSEA. The CDR3 length is 13 residues. CDR3 in DNA: TGCAGCGCCGCGACAGGGGAGGGACAGCCCCAGCATTTT. Amino acid sequence: CSAATGEGQPQHF.

This chain links TRBV19 with TRBJ2-3, with TRBD2 matching 9 bases. The junction had 7 bases not matched to a gene; V was cut back by 5 bases and J by 1 base. CDR1 is LNHDA and CDR2 is SQIVND in the germline V gene (reference sequence). The CDR3 runs 16 residues. The CDR3 region is CASSPRASGGTDTQYF. The CDR3 DNA follows: TGTGCCAGTAGTCCCAGGGCTAGCGGGGGCACAGATACGCAGTATTTT.

The rearrangement uses TRBV30 and TRBJ2-3; 8 bases are shared with TRBD1. Germline-derived CDR1 and CDR2 are GTSNPN and SVGIG (reference sequence). This CDR3 contains 14 residues. V gave up 6 bases and J gave up 6 bases; unmatched junction bases: 11. The DNA for the CDR3 is TGTGCCTGTTCGGGACAGGCGGGATTCGATACGCAGTATTTT. This gives the protein CACSGQAGFDTQYF.

The V and J genes are TRBV6-5 and TRBJ1-5, with D possibly being TRBD1 (5 bases). The germline V gene has CDR1 MNHEY and CDR2 SVGAGI. V gave up 6 bases and J gave up 4 bases, with 16 bases separating them. This CDR3 is 15 amino acids long. The CDR3 loop is CASRSGTRGNQPQHF. The CDR3 DNA reads as TGTGCCAGCAGGTCCGGCACCCGGGGGAATCAGCCCCAGCATTTT.

This clone was seen a handful of times. The CDR3 nucleotides are TGCAGCGTTGAGTGGCAGGGTAGGGTCTATGGCTACACCTTC. As protein: CSVEWQGRVYGYTF. V usage is TRBV29-1 and J usage is TRBJ1-2; perhaps TRBD1 as D (5 bases). Between the trimmed V and J ends, which lost 3 bases and 4 bases, there was a span of 15 bases. The CDR3 contains 14 residues. Germline CDR1 is SQVTM and CDR2 is ANQGSEA.

V and J are TRBV4-3 and TRBJ2-3; 12 nucleotides agree with TRBD2. With 0 bases clipped from V and 2 bases from J, the junction kept 9 bases outside the gene matches. The CDR3 covers 19 residues. CDR1 is LGHNA, CDR2 YSLEER, per germline. This CDR3 reads CASSQEGLAGGYFTDTQYF. CDR3 bases: TGCGCCAGCAGCCAAGAAGGCCTAGCGGGGGGGTACTTCACAGATACGCAGTATTTT.

The chain joins TRBV7-6 to TRBJ2-7; D unresolved. CDR3 length: 12 amino acids. Trimming left V 3 bases short and J 5 bases short, with 8 bases between. Germline V gene data show CDR1 as SGHVS and CDR2 as FNYEAQ. CDR3 nucleotides: TGTGCCAGCAGCTTTCAGGCCCACGAGCAGTACTTC. Protein sequence: CASSFQAHEQYF.

The chain links TRBV6-1 to TRBJ1-2, with 8 bases matching TRBD1. The CDR3 covers 14 residues. The V gene end was trimmed by 10 bases and the J gene end by 4 bases; junction bases not matched to a gene: 11. Germline CDR1 is MNHNS and CDR2 is SASEGT. Here the CDR3 reads CAISSTGEVYGYTF. As DNA, the CDR3 is TGTGCCATTTCGTCGACAGGGGAAGTCTATGGCTACACCTTC.

The genes are TRBV5-4 and TRBJ2-3; 9 nucleotides match TRBD2. This CDR3 region has 16 residues. Germline-derived CDR1 and CDR2 are SGHNT and YYREEE (reference sequence). Trimming at V came to 7 bases and at J to 1 base, leaving 10 bases not matched to a gene. DNA for the CDR3: TGTGCCAGCTTTCGTTTGGGCGGGGGGGGCACAGATACGCAGTATTTT. Amino acids: CASFRLGGGGTDTQYF.

The chain couples TRBV27 to TRBJ1-5; TRBD1 matches at 9 bases. Per the germline V gene, CDR1 is MNHEY and CDR2 is SMNVEV (reference sequence). The CDR3 loop spans 15 amino acids. Trimming at V came to 3 bases and at J to 3 bases, leaving 3 bases not matched to a gene. The CDR3 region is CASSLDRGANQPQHF. CDR3 nucleotide sequence: TGTGCCAGCAGTTTGGACAGGGGCGCCAATCAGCCCCAGCATTTT.

CDR3 nucleotide sequence: TGTGCCAGCAGCCAATCGTACAGGGGCGGCAATGAGCAGTTCTTC. Translation: CASSQSYRGGNEQFF. The rearrangement uses TRBV16 and TRBJ2-1, with TRBD1 matching 7 bases. V dropped 0 bases and J dropped 6; count of bases not matched to a gene: 5. This CDR3 is built from 15 residues. CDR1 is KGHSY and CDR2 is FQNENV in the germline V gene.

The chain recombines TRBV7-9 with TRBJ1-1; no clear D gene. This CDR3 contains 12 residues. The germline CDR1 and CDR2 sequences are SEHNR and FQNEAQ (reference sequence). Trimming removed 1 base at V and 8 bases at J, with 8 bases between. CDR3 residues: CASSLGPPEAFF. The CDR3 nucleotides read TGTGCCAGCAGCTTAGGGCCTCCCGAAGCTTTCTTT.